The rows below give T cell receptor beta chains drawn from one sample of a study of CD8 T cells in ankylosing spondylitis. TCRdb re-called the 5' RACE reads with MiXCR, one entry per CDR3 protein. Of more than 650,000 distinct CDR3 sequences in the sample, 12% were seen once. Sequenced: blood, either unsorted or a sorted T cell fraction (not recorded which). These receptors were obtained from a male donor with ankylosing spondylitis. Each CDR3 is given with its conserved first and last residue. Fields, in order: clone size, J gene, D gene, V gene, CDR3 DNA, CDR3 protein. A D gene is named only where the DNA matches it firmly. Clone size is given for some rows only: seen once, a few or many times, or a class if the clone is expanded.

clone size: -; J gene: TRBJ2-3; D gene: -; V gene: TRBV20-1; CDR3 DNA: TGCAGTGCGGGGGTCGGGGGGCGCCCAGATACGCAGTATTTT; CDR3 protein: CSAGVGGRPDTQYF
clone size: -; J gene: TRBJ1-2; D gene: -; V gene: TRBV5-4; CDR3 DNA: TGTGCCAGCAGCTTGCGGGACTTATCGGGCTACACCTTC; CDR3 protein: CASSLRDLSGYTF
clone size: -; J gene: TRBJ2-5; D gene: TRBD1; V gene: TRBV7-8; CDR3 DNA: TGTGCCAGCAGCCACCGGGACAGGGGATTAGAGACCCAGTACTTC; CDR3 protein: CASSHRDRGLETQYF
clone size: few; J gene: TRBJ1-2; D gene: TRBD1; V gene: TRBV20-1; CDR3 DNA: TGCAGTGCTGCGGACAGGAGATACTATGGCTACACCTTC; CDR3 protein: CSAADRRYYGYTF
clone size: many; J gene: TRBJ1-2; D gene: -; V gene: TRBV18; CDR3 DNA: TGTGCCAGCAGCCCCTCGGGGGACTATGGCTACACCTTC; CDR3 protein: CASSPSGDYGYTF
clone size: -; J gene: TRBJ2-7; D gene: TRBD2; V gene: TRBV6-5; CDR3 DNA: TGTGCCAGCAGTTACTCGACTAGCGGGGTGAGCTCCTACGAGCAGTACTTC; CDR3 protein: CASSYSTSGVSSYEQYF
clone size: -; J gene: TRBJ1-2; D gene: -; V gene: TRBV7-8; CDR3 DNA: TGTGCCAGCAGCTTAGATCCCCACGGCTACACCTTC; CDR3 protein: CASSLDPHGYTF
clone size: few; J gene: TRBJ2-7; D gene: TRBD1; V gene: TRBV7-9; CDR3 DNA: TGTGCCAGCAGCTCCTGGGACAGAGACTACGAGCAGTACTTC; CDR3 protein: CASSSWDRDYEQYF
clone size: -; J gene: TRBJ2-1; D gene: TRBD2; V gene: TRBV27; CDR3 DNA: TGTGCCAGCAGTCGCACCGGTGCGGCGGGGGGCGAGTTCTTC; CDR3 protein: CASSRTGAAGGEFF
clone size: many; J gene: TRBJ2-5; D gene: -; V gene: TRBV20-1; CDR3 DNA: TGCAGTGCTAAGTTGTCTCCGGGCCAAGAGACCCAGTACTTC; CDR3 protein: CSAKLSPGQETQYF
clone size: few; J gene: TRBJ2-5; D gene: -; V gene: TRBV7-2; CDR3 DNA: TGTGCCAGCAGCTTAGGGGTTTCGGAGACCCAGTACTTC; CDR3 protein: CASSLGVSETQYF
clone size: many; J gene: TRBJ1-2; D gene: TRBD1; V gene: TRBV12-3/TRBV12-4; CDR3 DNA: TGTGCCAGCACCCGACAGGGAAGATCTTCTGGCTACACCTTC; CDR3 protein: CASTRQGRSSGYTF
clone size: -; J gene: TRBJ2-3; D gene: -; V gene: TRBV20-1; CDR3 DNA: TGCAGTGCTAGCGACGGGGGCACAGATACGCAGTATTTT; CDR3 protein: CSASDGGTDTQYF
clone size: few; J gene: TRBJ2-1; D gene: TRBD2; V gene: TRBV24-1; CDR3 DNA: TGTGCCACCGGGACTAGTTTTGTCTATGAGCAGTTCTTC; CDR3 protein: CATGTSFVYEQFF
clone size: few; J gene: TRBJ1-4; D gene: TRBD1; V gene: TRBV5-1; CDR3 DNA: TGCGCCAGCAGTGCGCCCGGGACAGGGGATGAAAAACTGTTTTTT; CDR3 protein: CASSAPGTGDEKLFF
clone size: many; J gene: TRBJ2-1; D gene: TRBD2; V gene: TRBV6-2/TRBV6-3; CDR3 DNA: TGTGCCAGCACCACGATGACCGGGACTAGCTTCAATGAGCAGTTCTTC; CDR3 protein: CASTTMTGTSFNEQFF
clone size: few; J gene: TRBJ2-3; D gene: TRBD2; V gene: TRBV20-1; CDR3 DNA: TGCAGTGCTAGTGAATCGCGGGGGGGCCTGTCAGATACGCAGTATTTT; CDR3 protein: CSASESRGGLSDTQYF
clone size: few; J gene: TRBJ2-1; D gene: TRBD2; V gene: TRBV25-1; CDR3 DNA: TGTGCCAGCAGTGATTCCGGGACTAGCGGGAGGTTCGATGAGCAGTTCTTC; CDR3 protein: CASSDSGTSGRFDEQFF
clone size: few; J gene: TRBJ2-7; D gene: -; V gene: TRBV12-3/TRBV12-4; CDR3 DNA: TGTGCCAGCAGTTTAGCGGGTAGGGGATACTCCGAGCAGTACTTC; CDR3 protein: CASSLAGRGYSEQYF
clone size: few; J gene: TRBJ1-5; D gene: TRBD1; V gene: TRBV6-1; CDR3 DNA: TGTGCCAGTTGGACAGGGTCGAGCAATCAGCCCCAGCATTTT; CDR3 protein: CASWTGSSNQPQHF
clone size: -; J gene: TRBJ2-1; D gene: -; V gene: TRBV4-3; CDR3 DNA: TGCGCCAGCAGCCGTCGACTAGGCGAAACCGATGAGCAGTTCTTC; CDR3 protein: CASSRRLGETDEQFF
clone size: few; J gene: TRBJ2-7; D gene: TRBD1; V gene: TRBV28; CDR3 DNA: TGTGCCAGCAGTAGGACAGGATCAGAGCGAGACGAGCAGTACTTC; CDR3 protein: CASSRTGSERDEQYF
clone size: many; J gene: TRBJ1-2; D gene: TRBD1; V gene: TRBV7-9; CDR3 DNA: TGTGCCAGCAGCTTACCGTCAGGGGGACGCGGCTACACCTTC; CDR3 protein: CASSLPSGGRGYTF
clone size: many; J gene: TRBJ1-1; D gene: TRBD1; V gene: TRBV4-2; CDR3 DNA: TGTGCCAGCAGCAAAGACAGGGGAGCTGAAGCTTTCTTT; CDR3 protein: CASSKDRGAEAFF
clone size: few; J gene: TRBJ2-3; D gene: -; V gene: TRBV20-1; CDR3 DNA: TGCAGTGCCGCACAGGGCACAGATACGCAGTATTTT; CDR3 protein: CSAAQGTDTQYF
clone size: many; J gene: TRBJ2-3; D gene: -; V gene: TRBV20-1; CDR3 DNA: TGCAGTGCCAAGCCCTACTACATCACAGATACGCAGTATTTT; CDR3 protein: CSAKPYYITDTQYF
clone size: few; J gene: TRBJ2-2; D gene: -; V gene: TRBV5-1; CDR3 DNA: TGCGCCAGCAGACCCGAGGCAGGGAACACCGGGGAGCTGTTTTTT; CDR3 protein: CASRPEAGNTGELFF
clone size: few; J gene: TRBJ1-2; D gene: -; V gene: TRBV28; CDR3 DNA: TGTGCCAGCAGTTTAAGACCCGAGGGGGGCTATGGCTACACCTTC; CDR3 protein: CASSLRPEGGYGYTF
clone size: many; J gene: TRBJ1-1; D gene: -; V gene: TRBV6-1; CDR3 DNA: TGTGCCAGCAGCTCGCAAGTGAGCCCGGACACTGAAGCTTTCTTT; CDR3 protein: CASSSQVSPDTEAFF
clone size: -; J gene: TRBJ2-5; D gene: -; V gene: TRBV6-5; CDR3 DNA: TGTGCCAGCAGTTACTTTCTCAGCGAGACCCAGTACTTC; CDR3 protein: CASSYFLSETQYF
clone size: few; J gene: TRBJ2-4; D gene: -; V gene: TRBV28; CDR3 DNA: TGTGCCAGCGAACCCAATCAGGGGGGTCGAGCCAAAAACATTCAGTACTTC; CDR3 protein: CASEPNQGGRAKNIQYF
clone size: -; J gene: TRBJ2-7; D gene: TRBD1; V gene: TRBV11-2; CDR3 DNA: TGTGCCAGCAGCTTATTGGCGGGACAGGGAAACTACGAGCAGTACTTC; CDR3 protein: CASSLLAGQGNYEQYF
clone size: few; J gene: TRBJ2-4; D gene: -; V gene: TRBV7-2; CDR3 DNA: TGTGCCAGCAGCTACAACAGTGGAAACATTCAGTACTTC; CDR3 protein: CASSYNSGNIQYF
clone size: few; J gene: TRBJ2-3; D gene: -; V gene: TRBV10-3; CDR3 DNA: TGTGCCATCAGACCCACGGGCACAGATACGCAGTATTTT; CDR3 protein: CAIRPTGTDTQYF
clone size: -; J gene: TRBJ2-7; D gene: -; V gene: TRBV27; CDR3 DNA: TGTGCCAGCAGTCTGATGGGGGGCCGGGATTACGAGCAGTACTTC; CDR3 protein: CASSLMGGRDYEQYF
clone size: -; J gene: TRBJ1-4; D gene: -; V gene: TRBV2; CDR3 DNA: TGTGCCAGCAGTACACAAGGAAGAGGAGAAAAACTGTTTTTT; CDR3 protein: CASSTQGRGEKLFF
clone size: -; J gene: TRBJ2-1; D gene: -; V gene: TRBV6-2/TRBV6-3; CDR3 DNA: -; CDR3 protein: CASSYAVGWGIF
clone size: -; J gene: TRBJ2-1; D gene: TRBD2; V gene: TRBV5-1; CDR3 DNA: TGCGCCAGCAGCTTGGTAGGGGGGACTAGCGGGAGGAGGTCCTACAATGAGCAGTTCTTC; CDR3 protein: CASSLVGGTSGRRSYNEQFF
clone size: few; J gene: TRBJ2-3; D gene: TRBD1; V gene: TRBV5-1; CDR3 DNA: TGCGCCAGCAGCTTGCGGGGACAGGGGGACTCAGATACGCAGTATTTT; CDR3 protein: CASSLRGQGDSDTQYF
clone size: -; J gene: TRBJ2-3; D gene: -; V gene: TRBV3-1; CDR3 DNA: TGTGCCAGCAGCCAAGACTCGATTGCGGATACGCAGTATTTT; CDR3 protein: CASSQDSIADTQYF
clone size: -; J gene: TRBJ1-4; D gene: TRBD1; V gene: TRBV6-1; CDR3 DNA: TGTGCCAGCAGTGCGACAGGGGAAGATAATGAAAAACTGTTTTTT; CDR3 protein: CASSATGEDNEKLFF
clone size: -; J gene: TRBJ2-2; D gene: -; V gene: TRBV18; CDR3 DNA: TGTGCCAGCTCACCACAGCGGCGCCGAGACACCGGGGAGCTGTTTTTT; CDR3 protein: CASSPQRRRDTGELFF
clone size: -; J gene: TRBJ2-1; D gene: -; V gene: TRBV2; CDR3 DNA: TGTGCCAGCAAGACGGAGGGCCTAGCCTACAATGAGCAGTTCTTC; CDR3 protein: CASKTEGLAYNEQFF
clone size: -; J gene: TRBJ2-3; D gene: TRBD2; V gene: TRBV7-2; CDR3 DNA: TGTGCCAGCAGCTTACTGGCGGGAGCAGTCACAGATACGCAGTATTTT; CDR3 protein: CASSLLAGAVTDTQYF
clone size: -; J gene: TRBJ2-1; D gene: TRBD2; V gene: TRBV28; CDR3 DNA: TGTGCCAGCAGTCGTTCAGGGGCGGGAGGACCTTACAATGAGCAGTTCTTC; CDR3 protein: CASSRSGAGGPYNEQFF
clone size: many; J gene: TRBJ2-4; D gene: TRBD2; V gene: TRBV5-1; CDR3 DNA: TGCGCCAGCAGCTTGGGAACCGGGGGGAACATTCAGTACTTC; CDR3 protein: CASSLGTGGNIQYF
clone size: -; J gene: TRBJ2-1; D gene: -; V gene: TRBV7-2; CDR3 DNA: TGTGCCAGCAGCGCCATACTAGCCCTAAATGAGCAGTTCTTC; CDR3 protein: CASSAILALNEQFF
clone size: many; J gene: TRBJ2-1; D gene: -; V gene: TRBV29-1; CDR3 DNA: TGCAGCGTTGTGGGCGGATACCTCTCTTCTCAGTTCTTC; CDR3 protein: CSVVGGYLSSQFF
clone size: many; J gene: TRBJ1-2; D gene: TRBD1; V gene: TRBV29-1; CDR3 DNA: TGCAGCGCCTCAGGGGGCAGGGGCTACACCTTC; CDR3 protein: CSASGGRGYTF
clone size: -; J gene: TRBJ1-5; D gene: -; V gene: TRBV19; CDR3 DNA: TGTGCCAGTACCTTCCGCAAGGATAGCAATCAGCCCCAGCATTTT; CDR3 protein: CASTFRKDSNQPQHF
clone size: -; J gene: TRBJ2-2; D gene: -; V gene: TRBV7-9; CDR3 DNA: TGTGCCAGCAGCTTAGAGTGGACGGAACTCACCGGGGAGCTGTTTTTT; CDR3 protein: CASSLEWTELTGELFF
clone size: few; J gene: TRBJ2-7; D gene: -; V gene: TRBV19; CDR3 DNA: TGTGCCAGTAGTATAAGTAGCGTTGCCTACGAGCAGTACTTC; CDR3 protein: CASSISSVAYEQYF
clone size: -; J gene: TRBJ1-2; D gene: -; V gene: TRBV12-3/TRBV12-4; CDR3 DNA: TGTGCCAGCAGTTACCCCCCCGGCAGAGCTGCCTATGGCTACACCTTC; CDR3 protein: CASSYPPGRAAYGYTF
clone size: -; J gene: TRBJ2-7; D gene: -; V gene: TRBV6-1; CDR3 DNA: TGTGCCAGCACCTTACGAGGGGGGTTCTACGAGCAGTACTTC; CDR3 protein: CASTLRGGFYEQYF